Following are 18 T cell receptor beta chains from one sample sequenced in a study of blood T cell repertoires in COVID-19 (dated by TCRdb to the early 2020s). The library came from the immunoSEQ multiplex PCR assay. Drawn from immuneACCESS, this table holds only the in-frame rearrangements with V and J called that TCRdb kept. Clones are partly lost; checked studies trace under half to an unresolved V gene and leave the rest unexplained. Here the sample has under 45,000 clones; 75% to 90% occur a single time. Around 15% of the sample goes to the ten largest clones. Sequencing used peripheral blood. The receptors stem from a man aged 55 to 70 with active COVID-19.

This clone was seen a handful of times. This chain joins TRBV7-9 and TRBJ2-1; 7 positions agree with TRBD2. The CDR3 is 16 amino acids. Germline CDR1 SEHNR, CDR2 FQNEAQ (reference sequence). The J segment lost 5 bases and the V segment lost 0 bases, leaving 7 bases of the junction unmatched. The CDR3 DNA sequence: TGTGCCAGCAGCTTAGCATCGGGGCTAGCGGACAATGAGCAGTTCTTC. This gives the protein CASSLASGLADNEQFF.

This chain connects TRBV19 to TRBJ2-3, with 7 positions matching TRBD2. V dropped 5 bases and J dropped 4; count of bases not matched to a gene: 6. CDR1 and CDR2 from the germline V gene are LNHDA and SQIVND (reference sequence). The CDR3 runs to 14 residues. CDR3 nucleotides: TGTGCCAGTAGTCCCCGGGCGGGGGCAGATACGCAGTATTTT. It yields the protein CASSPRAGADTQYF.

J is TRBJ2-3 and V is TRBV7-9; D unresolved. Per germline, CDR1 SEHNR and CDR2 FQNEAQ (reference sequence). V lost 5 bases, J lost 0 bases, and 15 bases lay in between. This CDR3 contains 16 residues. The CDR3 loop is CASSRAVATSTDTQYF. The CDR3 DNA reads as TGTGCCAGCAGCCGCGCTGTCGCAACTAGCACAGATACGCAGTATTTT. Full variable domain (missing parts from reference TRBV7-9 and TRBJ2-3): DTGVSQNPRHKITKRGQNVTFRCDPISEHNRLYWYRQTLGQGPEFLTYFQNEAQLEKSRLLSDRFSAERPKGSFSTLEIQRTEQGDSAMYLCASSRAVATSTDTQYFGPGTRLTVL.

The V gene is TRBV6-5, the J gene TRBJ2-7, with 7 bases matching TRBD1. Germline loops: CDR1 MNHEY, CDR2 SVGAGI. With 1 base clipped from V and 2 bases from J, the junction kept 5 bases outside the gene matches. This CDR3 is 15 amino acids long. The CDR3 sequence is CASSYLTGLPYEQYF. As DNA, the CDR3 is TGTGCCAGCAGTTACTTGACAGGGCTCCCCTACGAGCAGTACTTC.

This clone was recorded only once. The rearrangement uses TRBV18 and TRBJ1-1; 8 bases fit TRBD1. The CDR3 totals 13 residues. Trimming at V came to 6 bases and at J to 6 bases, leaving 6 bases not matched to a gene. From germline, CDR1 is KGHSH and CDR2 LQKENI. The CDR3 is CASSPDRGAEAFF. CDR3 in DNA: TGTGCCAGCTCCCCCGACAGGGGCGCTGAAGCTTTCTTT.

The chain links TRBV28 to TRBJ1-2; TRBD1 aligns across 7 bases. The CDR3 is 18 amino acids. J was trimmed by 1 base and V by 5 bases; bases with no gene match: 16. The V gene's germline CDR1 is MDHEN and CDR2 SYDVKM. The chain's CDR3 is CASSPYGGARGVNYGYTF. In DNA, the CDR3 is TGTGCCAGCAGTCCCTACGGCGGGGCCAGGGGGGTTAACTATGGCTACACCTTC.

The chain recombines TRBV24-1 with TRBJ2-3; 9 bases align to TRBD1. The germline V gene encodes CDR1 KGHDR and CDR2 SFDVKD. V lost 3 bases and J lost 0; bases outside the gene matches: 3. The CDR3 spans 16 residues. In DNA form, the CDR3 reads TGTGCCACCAGTGATCCCGGGACAGGGAGCACAGATACGCAGTATTTT. Translated, it gives CATSDPGTGSTDTQYF.

The CDR3 DNA reads as TGTGCCAGCAGCCCAACAGGGCACAACGAGCAGTACTTC. This encodes CASSPTGHNEQYF. The chain employs TRBV3-1 (or the pseudogene TRBV3-2) and TRBJ2-7, with D perhaps TRBD1 (6 bases). This CDR3 has 13 amino acids. Germline CDR1 is LGHDT and CDR2 is YNNKEL (reference sequence). V lost 4 bases and J 5 bases, leaving 12 bases between the germline ends.

This sequence joins TRBV6-6 and TRBJ1-3; no clear D gene. The CDR3 totals 12 residues. CDR1 is MNHNY, CDR2 SVGAGI, per germline (reference sequence). V shed 6 bases and J shed 7 bases, with 10 bases lying between them. CDR3 protein: CASSLSVNTIYF. DNA of the CDR3: TGTGCCAGCAGCCTGTCGGTTAACACCATATATTTT.

This chain uses TRBV4-1 with TRBJ2-7, with TRBD2 matching 15 bases. V dropped 1 base and J dropped 5; count of bases not matched to a gene: 3. The germline gives CDR1 MGHRA, CDR2 YSYEKL. There are 16 residues in the CDR3. The CDR3 nucleotides are TGCGCCAGCAGCCAAGGCGGGACTAGCGGGGGGAACGAGCAGTACTTC. Residues: CASSQGGTSGGNEQYF.

The V call is TRBV19, the J call TRBJ1-4; 8 positions agree with TRBD1. This CDR3 has 16 residues. CDR1 and CDR2 (germline): LNHDA, SQIVND (reference sequence). Unmatched junction bases numbered 4, after V lost 4 bases and J lost 0 bases. CDR3 protein: CASSTGTGATNEKLFF. The DNA of the CDR3 is TGTGCCAGTAGTACTGGGACAGGTGCAACTAATGAAAAACTGTTTTTT.

V gene TRBV19 combines with J gene TRBJ2-7; 7 bases match TRBD2. The J segment lost 1 base and the V segment lost 3 bases, leaving 3 bases of the junction unmatched. The CDR3 extends over 14 amino acids. The V gene's germline CDR1 is LNHDA and CDR2 SQIVND (reference sequence). CDR3 coding DNA: TGTGCCAGTAGTATCGACGGGGGGTCCTACGAGCAGTACTTC. This gives the protein CASSIDGGSYEQYF. Drawing the rest from reference TRBV19 and TRBJ2-7, the complete variable domain is DGGITQSPKYLFRKEGQNVTLSCEQNLNHDAMYWYRQDPGQGLRLIYYSQIVNDFQKGDIAEGYSVSREKKESFPLTVTSAQKNPTAFYLCASSIDGGSYEQYFGPGTRLTVT.

The V and J genes are TRBV13 and TRBJ2-5, with D maybe TRBD2 (5 bases). Germline CDR1 and CDR2: PRHDT and FYEKMQ (reference sequence). The CDR3 spans 14 residues. With 4 bases removed from V and 7 bases from J, the gap between germline ends came to 16 bases. CDR3 DNA sequence: TGTGCCAGCAGCTCAGGAGGCGGTCTCCGGACCCAGTACTTC. Protein sequence: CASSSGGGLRTQYF.

The chain uses TRBV11-2 and TRBJ2-7, with a tentative D call TRBD2 (5 bases). V was cut by 2 bases and J by 4 bases, with 15 bases left in between. In germline, CDR1 is SGHAT, CDR2 FQNNGV. CDR3 length: 15 residues. CDR3 in DNA: TGTGCCAGCAGCTTATTGGAAGGGCGAGGGTACGAGCAGTACTTC. This gives the protein CASSLLEGRGYEQYF.

The chain recombines TRBV3-1 (or the pseudogene TRBV3-2) with TRBJ2-2, with 13 bases fitting TRBD2. Trimming removed 4 bases from V and 4 bases from J; junction bases left unmatched: 3. CDR1 LGHDT and CDR2 YNNKEL come from the germline V gene (reference sequence). The CDR3 consists of 16 residues. The CDR3 DNA is TGTGCCAGCAGCCCACGGACTAGCGGGGGCACCGGGGAGCTGTTTTTT. This encodes CASSPRTSGGTGELFF.

The V gene is TRBV19, the J gene TRBJ1-2, with D possibly being TRBD1 (6 bases). Germline values: CDR1 LNHDA, CDR2 SQIVND (reference sequence). Trimming removed 7 bases from V and 0 bases from J, with 9 bases in between. The CDR3 runs to 13 residues. This CDR3 reads CASKGGSNYGYTF. The DNA of the CDR3 is TGTGCCAGTAAGGGGGGGTCTAACTATGGCTACACCTTC. Looking up the rest from reference TRBV19 and TRBJ1-2 gives the full variable domain: DGGITQSPKYLFRKEGQNVTLSCEQNLNHDAMYWYRQDPGQGLRLIYYSQIVNDFQKGDIAEGYSVSREKKESFPLTVTSAQKNPTAFYLCASKGGSNYGYTFGSGTRLTVV.

The chain combines TRBV4-1 with TRBJ1-6; D unclear. The germline gives CDR1 MGHRA, CDR2 YSYEKL. The CDR3 loop spans 16 amino acids. Trimming took off 2 bases at V and 14 bases at J, with 22 bases between the two ends. CDR3 residues: CASSQQFLYAGRTLHF. CDR3 coding DNA: TGCGCCAGCAGCCAACAATTCCTATATGCAGGCCGAACCCTCCACTTT.

The chain links TRBV6-4 to TRBJ2-3; 9 positions match TRBD2. V dropped 3 bases and J dropped 6; count of bases not matched to a gene: 10. Germline assignment: CDR1 MRHNA and CDR2 SNTAGT. The CDR3 is 16 residues long. CDR3 sequence (DNA): TGTGCCAGCAGTGAAAGCCTAGCGGGGCAATCTGATACGCAGTATTTT. Residues: CASSESLAGQSDTQYF.